This T cell receptor (beta chain) was sequenced in a study of cytomegalovirus exposure and HLA in healthy donors. CDR1 and CDR2 (germline): SQVTM, ANQGSEA. After removal of 7 bases from V and 4 bases from J, the junction contained 16 bases not matched to a gene. This CDR3 region has 15 residues. Both 60 Vbeta primers and 13 Jbeta primers went into the PCR. The table came from immunoSEQ multiplex PCR; TCRdb's copy has only in-frame clones and leaves some out. The sample includes around 190,000 clones, 70% to 85% seen only once; the top ten take more than 3%. Note on this clone: Its cognate antigen is unknown.

Study-wide results and limits: Segments of the TCR beta V type were, in most cases, productive about 90% or about 30% of the time in an earlier analysis. The authors considered a cluster of highly shared sequence variants likely to be a sequencing artifact. Among TCR beta chains, those listed as cytomegalovirus-associated numbered about 160.

The specimen was PBMCs. The clonotype was recovered from a man in his forties in good health and CMV-seropositive. This rearrangement joins TRBV29-1 to TRBJ2-7; 7 bases line up with TRBD2. The CDR3 spells CSANKWEGPEYEQYF. Here the CDR3 DNA reads TGCAGCGCCAACAAGTGGGAGGGCCCAGAGTACGAGCAGTACTTC.